Listed below are T cell receptor beta chains from one sample, sequenced in a study of CD8+CD57+ T cells in acquired aplastic anemia. TCRdb reprocessed the reads via MiXCR and lists one record per CDR3 protein. The repertoire consists of about 58,000 distinct CDR3 sequences, with roughly 60% occurring once and the leading ten covering roughly 16%. The sample consisted of sorted CD4+, CD8+, or CD8+CD57+ T cells (not recorded which) from PBMCs. The receptors originated from a human donor with aplastic anemia. Each CDR3 is given with its conserved first and last residue. Each record gives: J gene, V gene, CDR3 length, clone size, D gene, CDR3 DNA, CDR3 protein. A D gene is named only where the DNA matches it firmly. A clone size is listed for some rows: how often the clone was seen (once, few, many), or a class if it is expanded.

TRBJ1-6,TRBV27,16,many,.,TGTGCCAGCAGTTCTTCTGGGGGGTGGCGAAATTCACCCCTCCACTTT,CASSSSGGWRNSPLHF
TRBJ1-2,TRBV19,13,few,TRBD1,TGTGCCAGTCACACAGGGGGCTTCTATGGCTACACCTTC,CASHTGGFYGYTF
TRBJ1-2,TRBV7-2,12,.,.,TGTGCCAGCAGTGAACAGAACTATGGCTACACCTTC,CASSEQNYGYTF
TRBJ1-2,TRBV2,13,.,.,TGTGCCAGCAGTGAACGGGCGAACTATGGCTACACCTTC,CASSERANYGYTF
TRBJ2-1,TRBV7-3,12,once,.,TGTGCCAGCGGCTCGACAGCGAATGAGCAGTTCTTC,CASGSTANEQFF
TRBJ1-3,TRBV25-1,16,.,.,TGTGCCAGCAGTGAATTCCAGGCCACCTCTGGAAACACCATATATTTT,CASSEFQATSGNTIYF
TRBJ1-1,TRBV24-1,12,once,TRBD1,TGTGCCACCACGACAGGGACCACTGAAGCTTCCTTT,CATTTGTTEASF
TRBJ2-1,TRBV7-6,14,.,.,TGTGCCAGCAGCCCCTTTGGGAGTGTCAGTGAGCAGTTCTTC,CASSPFGSVSEQFF
TRBJ1-1,TRBV14,13,few,.,TGTGCCAGCAGCCGGGACCATAACACTGAAGCTTTCTTT,CASSRDHNTEAFF
TRBJ2-7,TRBV7-3,15,.,TRBD1,TGTGCCAGCAGTTACCGAGGACAGGGGGCCTACGAGCAGTACTTC,CASSYRGQGAYEQYF
TRBJ2-1,TRBV5-6,17,many,TRBD2,TGTGCCAGCAGCTTGGATAGCGGGGGGGCCTTTATTAATGAGCAGTTCTTC,CASSLDSGGAFINEQFF
TRBJ2-3,TRBV24-1,14,few,.,TGTGCCACCAGTGATCTGCATAACACAGATACGCAGTATTTT,CATSDLHNTDTQYF
TRBJ2-7,TRBV18,12,medium-sized,.,TGTGCCAGCTCACCAGAGGGCAACGAGCAGTACTTC,CASSPEGNEQYF
TRBJ2-7,TRBV2,12,.,.,TGTGCCAGCAGTGAAGTGATAGGGGAGCAGTACTTC,CASSEVIGEQYF
TRBJ2-2,TRBV5-1,16,many,TRBD1,TGCGCCAGCAGCTTGTTAGGACAGGAGAACACCGGGGAGCTGTTTTTT,CASSLLGQENTGELFF
TRBJ2-7,TRBV28,13,many,.,TGTGCCAGCGGGGACACCCTCGGGTACGAGCAGTACTTC,CASGDTLGYEQYF
TRBJ1-5,TRBV10-3,16,.,.,TGTGCCTCTAGTAGCCCTGGGGGGGGAAGCAATCAGCCCCAGCATTTT,CASSSPGGGSNQPQHF
TRBJ2-1,TRBV7-8,15,many,TRBD2,TGTGCCAGCAGCCCTGGGACTAGCGGGGGGGCCTTGCAGTTCTTC,CASSPGTSGGALQFF
TRBJ2-7,TRBV7-2,13,.,.,TGTGCCAGCAGCTTAGGGGTAGAATACGAGCAGTACTTC,CASSLGVEYEQYF
TRBJ1-2,TRBV6-2/TRBV6-3,14,many,TRBD1,TGTGCCAGCAGCGGAACAGGGGTTCTTTTTGGCTACACCTTC,CASSGTGVLFGYTF
TRBJ2-3,TRBV9,12,many,.,TGTGCCAGCAGCGGGGACACAGATACGCAGTATTTT,CASSGDTDTQYF
TRBJ2-7,TRBV20-1,14,.,.,TGCAGTGCTTTCAGTTCCGGGACCACCTACGAGCAGTACTTC,CSAFSSGTTYEQYF
TRBJ2-5,TRBV9,13,once,TRBD2,TGTGCCAGCAGCGTGGGACTAGCGGGGACCCAGTACTTC,CASSVGLAGTQYF
TRBJ1-2,TRBV7-9,13,.,.,TGTGCCAGCAGGCCGCTTGCTAACCATGGCCACACCTTC,CASRPLANHGHTF
TRBJ2-1,TRBV2,12,few,TRBD1,TGTGCCAGCGACAGGGGAAACAATGAGCAGTTCTTC,CASDRGNNEQFF
TRBJ2-5,TRBV20-1,14,.,TRBD1,TGCAGTGCTAGAGTTGGACAGGGGGCCTGGACCCAGTACTTC,CSARVGQGAWTQYF
TRBJ1-2,TRBV9,15,.,TRBD1,TGTGCCAGCAGCGTAGCCATCAGGGGGGGGGATGGCTACACCTTC,CASSVAIRGGDGYTF
TRBJ1-2,TRBV20-1,13,.,.,TGCAGTGCTAGTCGGGGGCCAGACTATGGCTACACCTTC,CSASRGPDYGYTF
TRBJ2-7,TRBV10-3,13,medium-sized,.,TGTGCCATCAGTGATAGACCGCCCTACGAGCAGTACTTC,CAISDRPPYEQYF
TRBJ2-7,TRBV10-3,17,.,.,TGTGCCATCAGTGTCACTGTCAGTGACGCGAACACCGGGGAGCAGTACTTC,CAISVTVSDANTGEQYF
TRBJ2-2,TRBV29-1,13,medium-sized,.,TGCAGCGTTGAAGATGGCGGGACCGGGGAGCTGTTTTTT,CSVEDGGTGELFF
TRBJ1-3,TRBV29-1,10,.,.,TGCAGCGTTGAAGAAAACACCATATATTTT,CSVEENTIYF
TRBJ2-3,TRBV2,11,few,.,TGTGCCAGCAGTGATCAAGATACGCAGTATTTT,CASSDQDTQYF
TRBJ2-1,TRBV12-3/TRBV12-4,11,.,.,TGTGCCAGCAGTCCCCTCGATGAGCAGTTCTTC,CASSPLDEQFF
TRBJ2-7,TRBV10-3,15,.,.,TGTGCCATCAGTGACACAACCGGGACCCCTTACGAGCAGTACTTC,CAISDTTGTPYEQYF
TRBJ1-1,TRBV19,13,.,.,TGTGCCAGTAGCCCCCGGGGGAACACTGAAGCTTTCTTT,CASSPRGNTEAFF
TRBJ2-3,TRBV3-1,14,few,.,TGTGCCAGCAGCCCGAGAGTAAACGCAGATACGCAGTATTTT,CASSPRVNADTQYF
TRBJ2-1,TRBV2,14,.,.,TGTGCCAGCAACCTCCTGTCAGGGATAAATGAGCAGTTCTTC,CASNLLSGINEQFF
TRBJ2-7,TRBV15,13,.,.,TGTGCCACCAGCAGAGCCACACAGGACGAGCAGTACTTC,CATSRATQDEQYF
TRBJ1-6,TRBV6-1,15,many,.,TGTGCCAGCAGTGATAGGAGCTCCTATAATTCACCCCTCCACTTT,CASSDRSSYNSPLHF
TRBJ1-5,TRBV10-3,16,many,.,TGTGCCATCAGTGAGTCGTCATTTTCATCCCAAGAGACCCAGCATTTT,CAISESSFSSQETQHF